The 14 T cell receptor beta chains below all came from one sample that was sequenced in a study of PD-L1 blockade in urothelial cancer (dated by TCRdb to 2016 to 2017). This specimen's time point label, interpreted: peripheral blood 6 weeks after treatment start. Library preparation employed the immunoSEQ multiplex PCR assay. Not all clones reach the TCRdb copy of this immuneACCESS table, which keeps in-frame sequences only. Checked studies attribute under half of the gap to unresolved V genes and leave the rest unexplained. For this sample there are around 110,000 clones; about 89% appear just once. Of the sample, roughly 1.7% is held by the ten largest clones. Sequencing was performed on PBMCs, taken around atezolizumab (anti-PD-L1) treatment. The receptors derive from a man between 60 and 75 years old with urothelial cancer.

This chain links TRBV5-1 with TRBJ2-5, with D possibly being TRBD2 (6 bases). Germline V gene sequence: CDR1 SGHRS, CDR2 YFSETQ. This CDR3 is 15 amino acids long. Trimming took 0 bases from V and 4 from J, leaving 13 bases between them. The CDR3 spells CASSLGGDLTETQYF. In DNA form, the CDR3 reads TGCGCCAGCAGCTTGGGGGGGGATCTCACAGAGACCCAGTACTTC.

Remarks on this clone: Lacking the conserved final phenylalanine or tryptophan, this CDR3 likely reflects a read error. The DNA is left out, because the CDR3 cannot be placed on it with certainty; the CDR3 is given as TCRdb lists it. The rearrangement uses TRBV6-6 and TRBJ2-7; the D call TRBD1 from the table was never checked on the DNA. The CDR3 spans 12 residues, counting both ends. Looked up from germline, CDR1 is MNHNY and CDR2 is SVGAGI (reference sequence). CDR3 loop: CASSSQTGPPKL.

The genes are TRBV5-1 and TRBJ1-2; 12 positions agree with TRBD1. The trim removed 6 bases at V and 6 bases at J, leaving 6 bases unmatched. CDR1 is SGHRS, CDR2 YFSETQ, per germline. The CDR3 is made up of 14 amino acids. CDR3 region: CASTGDRGPHGYTF. In DNA form, the CDR3 reads TGCGCCAGCACCGGGGACAGGGGGCCTCATGGCTACACCTTC.

Turning to this clone: One end of the junction is discordant with germline, which a read error may explain. This chain uses TRBV5-4 with TRBJ1-2; D ambiguous. This CDR3 spans 11 amino acids. Germline V gene data show CDR1 as SGHNT and CDR2 as YYREEE (reference sequence). CDR3 sequence reads: CASSLDGSQAF. CDR3 nucleotides: TGTGCCAGCAGCTTGGACGGGAGCCAGGCCTTC. The entire variable domain, with the rest obtained from reference TRBV5-4 and TRBJ1-2, is as follows: ETGVTQSPTHLIKTRGQQVTLRCSSQSGHNTVSWYQQALGQGPQFIFQYYREEENGRGNFPPRFSGLQFPNYSSELNVNALELDDSALYLCASSLDGSQAFGSGTRLTVV.

The chain links TRBV5-1 to TRBJ1-2; 10 bases fit TRBD1. Germline V lookup: CDR1 SGHRS, CDR2 YFSETQ. The CDR3 extends over 14 amino acids. The trim removed 3 bases at V and 2 bases at J, leaving 1 base unmatched. In DNA form, the CDR3 reads TGCGCCAGCAGCTCGGACAGGGGGAACTATGGCTACACCTTC. Amino acid sequence: CASSSDRGNYGYTF.

The rearrangement joins TRBV2 to TRBJ1-2, with D uncertain. This CDR3 has 9 residues. Germline-derived CDR1 and CDR2 are SNHLY and FYNNEI. The V gene lost 9 bases and the J gene lost 8 bases, with 7 bases spanning the gap. The CDR3 loop reads CARSLGYTF. The CDR3 region has the DNA TGTGCCAGGAGCCTGGGCTACACCTTC.

The chain links TRBV6-5 to TRBJ2-5; 12 bases match TRBD2. Trimming removed 7 bases from V and 2 bases from J; junction bases left unmatched: 5. Germline values: CDR1 MNHEY, CDR2 SVGAGI. The CDR3 consists of 15 residues. In nucleotides, the CDR3 is TGTGCCAGCACCTCGACTAGCGGGAGTCAAGAGACCCAGTACTTC. Translation gives CASTSTSGSQETQYF.

The V gene is TRBV5-1, the J gene TRBJ2-5, with no clear D. V lost 3 bases and J 0 bases, leaving 6 bases between the germline ends. The CDR3 extends over 13 amino acids. CDR1 is SGHRS and CDR2 is YFSETQ in the germline V gene. DNA of the CDR3: TGCGCCAGCAGCTCCCCAAACCAAGAGACCCAGTACTTC. Amino acids: CASSSPNQETQYF. The complete variable domain, with remaining parts taken from reference TRBV5-1 and TRBJ2-5, reads KAGVTQTPRYLIKTRGQQVTLSCSPISGHRSVSWYQQTPGQGLQFLFEYFSETQRNKGNFPGRFSGRQFSNSRSEMNVSTLELGDSALYLCASSSPNQETQYFGPGTRLLVL.

J is TRBJ2-3 and V is TRBV6-6, with D unresolved. Germline assignment: CDR1 MNHNY and CDR2 SVGAGI (reference sequence). V shed 4 bases and J shed 0 bases, with 11 bases lying between them. The CDR3 spans 15 residues. The CDR3 loop reads CASSFVAPSTDTQYF. The CDR3 nucleotides read TGTGCCAGCAGTTTTGTGGCCCCTAGCACAGATACGCAGTATTTT.

This chain connects TRBV28 to TRBJ1-1, with D unresolved. Germline CDR1 reads MDHEN; CDR2 reads SYDVKM. Trimming removed 3 bases at V and 5 bases at J, with 10 bases between. The CDR3 sequence is 13 residues long. This chain's CDR3 is CASSFGGLTEAFF. As DNA, the CDR3 is TGTGCCAGCAGTTTCGGAGGTTTGACTGAAGCTTTCTTT. Drawing the rest from reference TRBV28 and TRBJ1-1, the complete variable domain is DVKVTQSSRYLVKRTGEKVFLECVQDMDHENMFWYRQDPGLGLRLIYFSYDVKMKEKGDIPEGYSVSREKKERFSLILESASTNQTSMYLCASSFGGLTEAFFGQGTRLTVV.

The rearrangement joins TRBV14 to TRBJ2-7, with D perhaps TRBD1 (6 bases). The CDR3 is 15 residues long. Germline values: CDR1 SGHDN, CDR2 FVKESK. The V end was cut by 4 bases, the J end by 5 bases, with 18 bases between. CDR3 nucleotides: TGTGCCAGCAGCCTCCTGGGACACCGGGACCACGAGCAGTACTTC. Translating it yields CASSLLGHRDHEQYF.

J is TRBJ1-1 and V is TRBV5-1; D may be TRBD1 (5 bases). The CDR3 runs 14 residues. Germline loops: CDR1 SGHRS, CDR2 YFSETQ. The V end lost 7 bases, the J end lost 1 base, and 14 bases lay between the germline ends. CDR3 in DNA: TGCGCCAGCTGGGGGGACGGGGCGAACACTGAAGCTTTCTTT. This encodes CASWGDGANTEAFF.

The chain links TRBV7-3 to TRBJ1-4, with D uncertain. Per the germline V gene, CDR1 is SGHTA and CDR2 is FQGTGA. Trimming pared 4 bases from V and 8 bases from J, leaving 20 bases between. The CDR3 sequence is 16 residues long. CDR3 loop: CASSYDLRGFREKLFF. The CDR3 nucleotides read TGTGCCAGCAGCTACGACCTAAGAGGGTTCAGGGAAAAACTGTTTTTT.

This chain joins TRBV30 and TRBJ1-1, with D possibly being TRBD1 (5 bases). The CDR3 covers 13 residues. Trimming took 0 bases from V and 11 from J, leaving 16 bases between them. Germline loops: CDR1 GTSNPN, CDR2 SVGIG (reference sequence). The CDR3 here is CAWSVDRGVMAFF. CDR3 DNA sequence: TGTGCCTGGAGTGTGGACCGGGGGGTTATGGCTTTCTTT.